A selection of T cell receptor beta chains follows, all from one sample in a study of T cells after yellow fever vaccination. Via MiXCR, TCRdb re-called the 5' RACE reads, giving one row per CDR3 protein. The sample records nearly 30,000 distinct CDR3 sequences, under 6% being singletons. Sample: CD8+ T cells sorted from PBMCs, taken 10 days after the yellow fever booster vaccination. Receptors were obtained from a man aged 30-40 years who received the YFV17D yellow fever vaccine. Each CDR3 is given with its conserved first and last residue. A D gene is named only where the DNA matches it firmly. A clone size is listed for some rows: how often the clone was seen (once, few, many), or a class if it is expanded.

CDR3aa: CASSGFGGMDQPQHF; CDR3nt: TGTGCCAGCAGTGGCTTTGGGGGGATGGATCAGCCCCAGCATTTT; d_gene: -; j_gene: TRBJ1-5; abundance: many; v_gene: TRBV27
CDR3aa: CSAELGEAFF; CDR3nt: TGCAGTGCTGAATTGGGGGAAGCTTTCTTT; d_gene: -; j_gene: TRBJ1-1; abundance: many; v_gene: TRBV20-1
CDR3aa: CASSLLASTSAYTDTQYF; CDR3nt: TGCGCCAGCAGCCTCCTAGCCTCGACTAGCGCATACACAGATACGCAGTATTTT; d_gene: TRBD2; j_gene: TRBJ2-3; abundance: many; v_gene: TRBV5-1
CDR3aa: CASSVWDSGSEEQYF; CDR3nt: TGTGCCAGCAGCGTATGGGATAGCGGGAGTGAAGAGCAGTACTTC; d_gene: TRBD2; j_gene: TRBJ2-7; abundance: many; v_gene: TRBV9
CDR3aa: CAWSVRGSSSYNEQFF; CDR3nt: TGTGCCTGGAGTGTAAGGGGGTCCAGCTCCTACAATGAGCAGTTCTTC; d_gene: -; j_gene: TRBJ2-1; abundance: many; v_gene: TRBV30
CDR3aa: CAWSTWDSGANVLTF; CDR3nt: TGTGCCTGGAGTACTTGGGACTCTGGGGCCAACGTCCTGACTTTC; d_gene: -; j_gene: TRBJ2-6; abundance: many; v_gene: TRBV30
CDR3aa: CASSFDAVASTDTQYF; CDR3nt: TGTGCCAGCAGCTTTGATGCGGTAGCTAGCACAGATACGCAGTATTTT; d_gene: -; j_gene: TRBJ2-3; abundance: many; v_gene: TRBV5-6
CDR3aa: CASSLYPGPAGTSSYEQYF; CDR3nt: TGTGCCAGCAGTTTGTACCCCGGGCCTGCGGGAACTAGCTCCTACGAGCAGTACTTC; d_gene: -; j_gene: TRBJ2-7; abundance: many; v_gene: TRBV27
CDR3aa: CASSFGLGTSGRKYEQYF; CDR3nt: TGCGCCAGCAGCTTTGGGCTTGGGACTAGCGGGAGGAAATACGAGCAGTACTTC; d_gene: TRBD2; j_gene: TRBJ2-7; abundance: few; v_gene: TRBV5-1
CDR3aa: CASSELAEQFF; CDR3nt: TGTGCCAGCAGTGAATTAGCGGAGCAGTTCTTC; d_gene: -; j_gene: TRBJ2-1; abundance: many; v_gene: TRBV25-1
CDR3aa: CASSGPNNEQFF; CDR3nt: TGTGCCAGCAGTGGCCCCAACAATGAGCAGTTCTTC; d_gene: -; j_gene: TRBJ2-1; abundance: many; v_gene: TRBV27
CDR3aa: CAAGDPNYGYTF; CDR3nt: TGTGCCGCCGGAGACCCTAACTATGGCTACACCTTC; d_gene: -; j_gene: TRBJ1-2; abundance: many; v_gene: TRBV15
CDR3aa: CASSLNSEQFF; CDR3nt: TGTGCCAGCAGTTTAAACAGTGAGCAGTTCTTC; d_gene: -; j_gene: TRBJ2-1; abundance: many; v_gene: TRBV27
CDR3aa: CASSQEPRIRQPQHF; CDR3nt: TGCGCCAGCAGCCAAGAGCCCAGGATCCGTCAGCCCCAGCATTTT; d_gene: -; j_gene: TRBJ1-5; abundance: many; v_gene: TRBV4-1
CDR3aa: CASSYGLTYEQYF; CDR3nt: TGTGCCAGCAGTTACGGGCTGACCTACGAGCAGTACTTC; d_gene: -; j_gene: TRBJ2-7; abundance: -; v_gene: TRBV6-2/TRBV6-3
CDR3aa: CASSFGTGSYNEQFF; CDR3nt: TGTGCCAGCAGCTTCGGAACGGGGTCCTACAATGAGCAGTTCTTC; d_gene: -; j_gene: TRBJ2-1; abundance: many; v_gene: TRBV7-2
CDR3aa: CASSRVGGDYEQYF; CDR3nt: TGTGCCAGCTCCCGGGTCGGGGGAGACTACGAGCAGTACTTC; d_gene: -; j_gene: TRBJ2-7; abundance: many; v_gene: TRBV5-4
CDR3aa: CATSAGADTQYF; CDR3nt: TGTGCCACCAGCGCGGGTGCAGATACGCAGTATTTT; d_gene: -; j_gene: TRBJ2-3; abundance: many; v_gene: TRBV15
CDR3aa: CASSESGGLGSYEQYF; CDR3nt: TGCGCCAGCAGTGAGTCGGGGGGGCTGGGTTCCTACGAGCAGTACTTC; d_gene: -; j_gene: TRBJ2-7; abundance: many; v_gene: TRBV10-2
CDR3aa: CASSEVSLADTQYF; CDR3nt: TGTGCCAGCAGTGAAGTTAGTCTCGCGGATACGCAGTATTTT; d_gene: -; j_gene: TRBJ2-3; abundance: many; v_gene: TRBV2
CDR3aa: CASSYLDQYTEAFF; CDR3nt: TGTGCCAGCAGTTACCTTGACCAGTACACTGAAGCTTTCTTT; d_gene: -; j_gene: TRBJ1-1; abundance: many; v_gene: TRBV6-2/TRBV6-3
CDR3aa: CASRFLGGEGTDTQYF; CDR3nt: TGTGCCAGCAGATTTCTCGGGGGGGAGGGCACAGATACGCAGTATTTT; d_gene: TRBD2; j_gene: TRBJ2-3; abundance: many; v_gene: TRBV7-8
CDR3aa: CASSPPDRASEAFF; CDR3nt: TGTGCCAGCAGTCCCCCGGACAGGGCTTCTGAAGCTTTCTTT; d_gene: TRBD1; j_gene: TRBJ1-1; abundance: many; v_gene: TRBV12-3/TRBV12-4
CDR3aa: CASSVETGSDTQYF; CDR3nt: TGTGCCAGCAGCGTAGAAACGGGGTCAGATACGCAGTATTTT; d_gene: -; j_gene: TRBJ2-3; abundance: many; v_gene: TRBV9
CDR3aa: CASSPNGIQETQYF; CDR3nt: TGTGCCAGCAGCCCCAACGGGATACAAGAGACCCAGTACTTC; d_gene: -; j_gene: TRBJ2-5; abundance: many; v_gene: TRBV13
CDR3aa: CSARVPLATKNIQYF; CDR3nt: TGCAGTGCTAGAGTTCCCCTAGCGACCAAAAACATTCAGTACTTC; d_gene: -; j_gene: TRBJ2-4; abundance: many; v_gene: TRBV20-1
CDR3aa: CASSLMGGNNEQFF; CDR3nt: TGTGCCAGCAGCTTAATGGGAGGGAACAATGAGCAGTTCTTC; d_gene: TRBD2; j_gene: TRBJ2-1; abundance: many; v_gene: TRBV7-9
CDR3aa: CASSLVGDNEQFF; CDR3nt: TGTGCCAGCAGCTTAGTGGGAGACAATGAGCAGTTCTTC; d_gene: -; j_gene: TRBJ2-1; abundance: many; v_gene: TRBV7-3
CDR3aa: CASSSTTRTRFQFF; CDR3nt: TGTGCCAGCAGCTCAACCACCAGGACTAGATTCCAGTTCTTC; d_gene: TRBD2; j_gene: TRBJ2-1; abundance: many; v_gene: TRBV7-9
CDR3aa: CAITVTGGGDPNTEAFF; CDR3nt: TGTGCCATCACCGTCACGGGGGGAGGGGACCCGAACACTGAAGCTTTCTTT; d_gene: -; j_gene: TRBJ1-1; abundance: many; v_gene: TRBV10-3
CDR3aa: CASSQQGYEKLFF; CDR3nt: TGTGCCAGCAGTCAACAGGGTTATGAAAAACTGTTTTTT; d_gene: -; j_gene: TRBJ1-4; abundance: many; v_gene: TRBV7-9
CDR3aa: CASSFLGPEGVQPQHF; CDR3nt: TGTGCCAGCAGCTTTCTTGGCCCAGAGGGAGTACAGCCCCAGCATTTT; d_gene: -; j_gene: TRBJ1-5; abundance: many; v_gene: TRBV5-6
CDR3aa: CASSTRVPYNEQFF; CDR3nt: TGCGCCAGCAGCACGAGAGTTCCCTACAATGAGCAGTTCTTC; d_gene: -; j_gene: TRBJ2-1; abundance: many; v_gene: TRBV5-1
CDR3aa: CASSFSVGAQETQYF; CDR3nt: TGTGCCAGCAGCTTCTCGGTCGGGGCACAAGAGACCCAGTACTTC; d_gene: -; j_gene: TRBJ2-5; abundance: many; v_gene: TRBV7-6
CDR3aa: CATSRSGQNQETQYF; CDR3nt: TGTGCCACCAGCAGGTCGGGACAGAACCAAGAGACCCAGTACTTC; d_gene: TRBD1; j_gene: TRBJ2-5; abundance: many; v_gene: TRBV15
CDR3aa: CASSVASLVRDGYTF; CDR3nt: TGTGCCAGTAGTGTGGCGAGCCTCGTGAGAGATGGCTACACCTTC; d_gene: -; j_gene: TRBJ1-2; abundance: -; v_gene: TRBV19
CDR3aa: CASSYGSGANVLTF; CDR3nt: TGTGCCAGCAGTTACGGCTCTGGGGCCAACGTCCTGACTTTC; d_gene: -; j_gene: TRBJ2-6; abundance: many; v_gene: TRBV6-2/TRBV6-3
CDR3aa: CASSLGGLAGEETQYF; CDR3nt: TGTGCCAGCAGCTTGGGGGGACTAGCGGGAGAAGAGACCCAGTACTTC; d_gene: TRBD2; j_gene: TRBJ2-5; abundance: many; v_gene: TRBV5-4
CDR3aa: CASSLAPGDLNEKLFF; CDR3nt: TGCGCCAGCAGCTTGGCACCGGGAGACCTTAATGAAAAACTGTTTTTT; d_gene: -; j_gene: TRBJ1-4; abundance: many; v_gene: TRBV5-1
CDR3aa: CASQRPPGNEQFF; CDR3nt: TGTGCCAGCCAGCGGCCTCCGGGGAATGAGCAGTTCTTC; d_gene: -; j_gene: TRBJ2-1; abundance: many; v_gene: TRBV27
CDR3aa: CASSLGWQGAGDTQYF; CDR3nt: TGTGCCAGCAGCTTAGGTTGGCAGGGGGCGGGGGATACGCAGTATTTT; d_gene: TRBD1; j_gene: TRBJ2-3; abundance: few; v_gene: TRBV7-2
CDR3aa: CASGFSTGLSGTDTQYF; CDR3nt: TGTGCTAGTGGGTTTTCTACAGGGCTCTCGGGCACAGATACGCAGTATTTT; d_gene: -; j_gene: TRBJ2-3; abundance: many; v_gene: TRBV12-5
CDR3aa: CASSDASYEQYF; CDR3nt: TGTGCCAGCAGTGACGCCTCCTACGAGCAGTACTTC; d_gene: -; j_gene: TRBJ2-7; abundance: many; v_gene: TRBV25-1
CDR3aa: CARTGTSSYEQYF; CDR3nt: TGTGCCAGAACCGGGACGAGCTCCTACGAGCAGTACTTC; d_gene: -; j_gene: TRBJ2-7; abundance: many; v_gene: TRBV2